The 3 T cell receptor beta chains below all came from one sample that was sequenced in a study of shared clonotypes between healthy human individuals. TCRdb keeps only in-frame clones here, not all; method: immunoSEQ multiplex PCR. The sample carries about 580,000 clones, roughly 98% recorded once. Naive-designated CD8 cells lacked CD45RO, were positively enriched for CCR7, and omitted terminally differentiated effector memory CD45RA+ cells. Sequencing was carried out using naive CD8+ T cells sorted from blood. Every receptor here comes from a man younger than 45 in good health.

The rearrangement joins TRBV29-1 to TRBJ2-1; 7 nucleotides match TRBD2. The CDR3 loop spans 13 amino acids. Losses at the gene ends were 7 bases for V and 8 bases for J; bases not matched to a gene: 11. The germline gives CDR1 SQVTM, CDR2 ANQGSEA. Here the CDR3 reads CSGTRREMYEQFF. CDR3 in DNA: TGCAGCGGGACTAGACGGGAGATGTATGAGCAGTTCTTC.

The chain carries TRBV7-9 and TRBJ2-5, with TRBD2 matching 9 bases. With 3 bases clipped from V and 1 base from J, the junction kept 12 bases outside the gene matches. The CDR3 contains 18 residues. Germline loops: CDR1 SEHNR, CDR2 FQNEAQ (reference sequence). DNA for the CDR3: TGTGCCAGCAGCTTCTCGGTAGCGGGAGAAGAGGCCCAAGAGACCCAGTACTTC. The encoded protein is CASSFSVAGEEAQETQYF.

This clone has only one observation. The chain uses TRBV10-1 and TRBJ2-3; D call uncertain. Looked up from germline, CDR1 is WNHNN and CDR2 is SYGVQD (reference sequence). This CDR3 contains 15 residues. The ends were cut back, 2 bases at V and 2 bases at J, with 11 bases in the middle. CDR3 sequence (DNA): TGCGCCAGCAGTGAGATGTGGAACTACACAGATACGCAGTATTTT. It codes for CASSEMWNYTDTQYF.